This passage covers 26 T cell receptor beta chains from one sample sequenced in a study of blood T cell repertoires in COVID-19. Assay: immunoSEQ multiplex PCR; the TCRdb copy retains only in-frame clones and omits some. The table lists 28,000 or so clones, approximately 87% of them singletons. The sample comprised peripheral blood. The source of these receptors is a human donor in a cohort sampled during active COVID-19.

The CDR3 reads CASSPRDSEAFF. CDR3 sequence (DNA): TGTGCCAGCTCACCCCGGGACAGTGAAGCTTTCTTT. The chain employs TRBV18 and TRBJ1-1, with 7 bases fitting TRBD1. Germline-derived CDR1 and CDR2 are KGHSH and LQKENI. The CDR3 extends over 12 amino acids. J gave up 7 bases and V 3 bases, and 2 bases lay outside the gene matches.

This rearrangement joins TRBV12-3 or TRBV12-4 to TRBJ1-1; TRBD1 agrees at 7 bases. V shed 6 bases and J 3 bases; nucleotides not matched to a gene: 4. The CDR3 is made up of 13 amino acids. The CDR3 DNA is TGTGCCAGCAGCAGGGACAGATACACTGAAGCTTTCTTT. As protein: CASSRDRYTEAFF.

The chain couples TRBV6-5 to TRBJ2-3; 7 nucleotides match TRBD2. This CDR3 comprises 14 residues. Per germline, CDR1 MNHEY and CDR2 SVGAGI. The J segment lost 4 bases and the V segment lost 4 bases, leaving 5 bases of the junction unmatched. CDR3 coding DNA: TGTGCCAGCAGTTTTGGGGGAGGGCCAGATACGCAGTATTTT. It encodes CASSFGGGPDTQYF.

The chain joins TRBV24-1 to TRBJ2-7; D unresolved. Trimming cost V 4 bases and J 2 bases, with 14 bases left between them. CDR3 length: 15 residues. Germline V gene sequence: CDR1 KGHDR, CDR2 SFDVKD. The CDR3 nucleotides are TGTGCCACCAGTGACCCTTCGAGGAGCGCCTACGAGCAGTACTTC. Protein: CATSDPSRSAYEQYF.

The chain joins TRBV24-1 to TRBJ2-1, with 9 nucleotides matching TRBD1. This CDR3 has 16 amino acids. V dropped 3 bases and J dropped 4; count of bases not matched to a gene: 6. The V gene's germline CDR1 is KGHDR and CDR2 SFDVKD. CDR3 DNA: TGTGCCACCAGTGATCACGGGACAGGGCAATACAATGAGCAGTTCTTC. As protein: CATSDHGTGQYNEQFF.

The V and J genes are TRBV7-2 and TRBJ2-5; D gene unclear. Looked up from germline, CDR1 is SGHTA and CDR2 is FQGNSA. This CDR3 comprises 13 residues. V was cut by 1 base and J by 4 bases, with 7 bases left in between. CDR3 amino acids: CASSLGRGETQYF. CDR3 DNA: TGTGCCAGCAGCTTAGGACGCGGAGAGACCCAGTACTTC.

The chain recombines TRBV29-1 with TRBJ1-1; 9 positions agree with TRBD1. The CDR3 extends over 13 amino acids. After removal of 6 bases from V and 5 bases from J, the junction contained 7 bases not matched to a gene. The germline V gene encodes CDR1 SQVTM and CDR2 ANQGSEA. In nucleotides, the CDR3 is TGCAGCGTGTCGACAGGGGGAGGGACTGAAGCTTTCTTT. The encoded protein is CSVSTGGGTEAFF.

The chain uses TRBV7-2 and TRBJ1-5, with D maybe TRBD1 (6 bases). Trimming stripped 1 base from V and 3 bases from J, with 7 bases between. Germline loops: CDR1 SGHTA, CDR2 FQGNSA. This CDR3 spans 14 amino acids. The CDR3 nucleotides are TGTGCCAGCAGCTTAGGACAGGTCAATCAGCCCCAGCATTTT. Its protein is CASSLGQVNQPQHF.

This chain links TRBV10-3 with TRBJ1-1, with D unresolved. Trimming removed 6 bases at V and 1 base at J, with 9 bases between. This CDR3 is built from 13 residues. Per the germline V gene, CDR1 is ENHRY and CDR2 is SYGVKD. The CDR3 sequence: CAISLTSNTEAFF. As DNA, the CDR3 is TGTGCCATCAGCCTAACCTCGAACACTGAAGCTTTCTTT.

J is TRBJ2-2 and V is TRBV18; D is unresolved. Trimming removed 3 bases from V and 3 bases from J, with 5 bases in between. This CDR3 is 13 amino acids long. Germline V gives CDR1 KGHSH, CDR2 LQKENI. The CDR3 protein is CASSPFDTGELFF. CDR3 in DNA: TGTGCCAGCTCACCCTTCGACACCGGGGAGCTGTTTTTT.

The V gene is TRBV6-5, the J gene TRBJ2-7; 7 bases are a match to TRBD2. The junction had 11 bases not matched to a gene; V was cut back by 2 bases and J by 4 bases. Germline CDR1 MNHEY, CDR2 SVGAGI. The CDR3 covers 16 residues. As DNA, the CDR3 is TGTGCCAGCAGTTACGGGGGAGCGGGACCATCGTACGAGCAGTACTTC. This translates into CASSYGGAGPSYEQYF.

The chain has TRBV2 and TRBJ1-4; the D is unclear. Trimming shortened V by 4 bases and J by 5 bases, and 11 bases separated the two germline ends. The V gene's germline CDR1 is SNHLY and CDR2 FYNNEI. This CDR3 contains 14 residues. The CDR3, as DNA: TGTGCCAGCAGTGTGAGTGAGAGAAATGAAAAACTGTTTTTT. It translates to CASSVSERNEKLFF.

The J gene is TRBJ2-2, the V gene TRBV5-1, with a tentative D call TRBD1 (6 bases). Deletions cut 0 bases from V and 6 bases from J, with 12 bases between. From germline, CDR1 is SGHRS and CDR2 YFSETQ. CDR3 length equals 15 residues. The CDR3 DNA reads TGCGCCAGCAGCTTGGACAGGGCAGAGGCCGGGGAGCTGTTTTTT. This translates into CASSLDRAEAGELFF.

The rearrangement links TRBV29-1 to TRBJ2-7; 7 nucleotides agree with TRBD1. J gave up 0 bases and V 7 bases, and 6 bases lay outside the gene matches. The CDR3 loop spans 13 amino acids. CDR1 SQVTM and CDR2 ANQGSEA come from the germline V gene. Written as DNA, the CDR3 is TGCAGCGCCAAGGGACAGATCTCCTACGAGCAGTACTTC. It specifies CSAKGQISYEQYF.

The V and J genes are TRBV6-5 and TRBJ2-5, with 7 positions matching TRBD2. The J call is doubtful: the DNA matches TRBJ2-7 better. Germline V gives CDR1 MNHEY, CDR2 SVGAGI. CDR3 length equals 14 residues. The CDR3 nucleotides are TGTGCCAGCAGGAATCAAGCGGGGTCGTACGAGCAGTACTTC. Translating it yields CASRNQAGSYEQYF.

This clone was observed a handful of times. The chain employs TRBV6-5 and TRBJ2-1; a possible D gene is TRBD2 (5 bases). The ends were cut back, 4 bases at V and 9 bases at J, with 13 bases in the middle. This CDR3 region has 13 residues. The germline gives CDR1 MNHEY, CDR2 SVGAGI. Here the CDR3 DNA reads TGTGCCAGCAGTTTCGGGGTTCTCATTGAGCAGTTCTTC. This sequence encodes CASSFGVLIEQFF.

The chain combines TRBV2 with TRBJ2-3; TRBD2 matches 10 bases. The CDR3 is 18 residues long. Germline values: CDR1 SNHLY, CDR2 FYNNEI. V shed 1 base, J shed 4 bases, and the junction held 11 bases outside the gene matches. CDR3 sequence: CASSEEAGGPFLADTQYF. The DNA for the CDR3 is TGTGCCAGCAGTGAAGAAGCGGGGGGGCCTTTTCTCGCAGATACGCAGTATTTT.

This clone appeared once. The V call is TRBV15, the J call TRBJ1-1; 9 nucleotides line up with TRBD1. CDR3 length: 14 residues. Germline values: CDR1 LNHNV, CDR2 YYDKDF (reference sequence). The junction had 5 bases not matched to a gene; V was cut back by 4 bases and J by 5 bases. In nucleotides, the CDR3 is TGTGCCACCAGCATTGGGACAGGGAGGACTGAAGCTTTCTTT. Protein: CATSIGTGRTEAFF. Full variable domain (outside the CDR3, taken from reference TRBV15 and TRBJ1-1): DAMVIQNPRYQVTQFGKPVTLSCSQTLNHNVMYWYQQKSSQAPKLLFHYYDKDFNNEADTPDNFQSRRPNTSFCFLDIRSPGLGDTAMYLCATSIGTGRTEAFFGQGTRLTVV.

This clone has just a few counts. CDR3 loop: CASSPLPSGRAENTGELFF. Here the CDR3 DNA reads TGTGCCAGCTCACCATTGCCTAGCGGGAGGGCCGAGAACACCGGGGAGCTGTTTTTT. This chain links TRBV18 with TRBJ2-2, with 12 bases that match TRBD2. V lost 2 bases to trimming and J lost 1 base; unmatched junction nucleotides: 8. Germline lookup yields CDR1 KGHSH and CDR2 LQKENI. This CDR3 has 19 residues.

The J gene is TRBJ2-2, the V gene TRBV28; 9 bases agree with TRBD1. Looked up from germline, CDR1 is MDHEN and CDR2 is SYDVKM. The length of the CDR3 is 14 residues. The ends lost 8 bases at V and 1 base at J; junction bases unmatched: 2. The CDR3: CASWDRENTGELFF. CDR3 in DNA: TGTGCCAGCTGGGACAGGGAGAACACCGGGGAGCTGTTTTTT.

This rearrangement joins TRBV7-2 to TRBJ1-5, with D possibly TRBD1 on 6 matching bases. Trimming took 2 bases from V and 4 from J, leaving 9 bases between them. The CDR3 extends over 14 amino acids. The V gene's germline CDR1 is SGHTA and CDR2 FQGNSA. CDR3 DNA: TGTGCCAGCAGCTTATCACAGGGAAATCAGCCCCAGCATTTT. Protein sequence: CASSLSQGNQPQHF.

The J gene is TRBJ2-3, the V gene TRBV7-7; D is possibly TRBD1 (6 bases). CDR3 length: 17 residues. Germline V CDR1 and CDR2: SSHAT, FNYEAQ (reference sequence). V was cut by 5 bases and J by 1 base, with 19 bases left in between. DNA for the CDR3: TGTGCCAGCAGCGAAAGCCCCCCAGGGGTGCGCACAGATACGCAGTATTTT. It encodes CASSESPPGVRTDTQYF.

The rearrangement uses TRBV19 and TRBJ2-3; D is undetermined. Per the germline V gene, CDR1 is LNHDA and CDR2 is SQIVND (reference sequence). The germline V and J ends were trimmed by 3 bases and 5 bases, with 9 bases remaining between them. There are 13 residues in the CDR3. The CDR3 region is CASSIWRLDTQYF. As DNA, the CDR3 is TGTGCCAGTAGTATTTGGCGGTTAGATACGCAGTATTTT.

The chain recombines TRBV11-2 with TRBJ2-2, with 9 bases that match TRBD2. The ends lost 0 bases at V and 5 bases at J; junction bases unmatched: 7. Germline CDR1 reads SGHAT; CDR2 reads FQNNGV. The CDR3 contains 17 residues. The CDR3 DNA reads TGTGCCAGCAGCTTAGAGCGGGGGGGCCGAAGTACCGGGGAGCTGTTTTTT. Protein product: CASSLERGGRSTGELFF.

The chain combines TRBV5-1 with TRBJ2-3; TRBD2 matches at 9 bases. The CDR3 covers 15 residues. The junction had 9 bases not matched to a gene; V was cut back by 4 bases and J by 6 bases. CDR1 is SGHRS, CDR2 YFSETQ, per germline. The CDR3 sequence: CASSLYSGGADTQYF. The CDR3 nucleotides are TGCGCCAGCAGCCTTTATAGCGGGGGAGCGGATACGCAGTATTTT.

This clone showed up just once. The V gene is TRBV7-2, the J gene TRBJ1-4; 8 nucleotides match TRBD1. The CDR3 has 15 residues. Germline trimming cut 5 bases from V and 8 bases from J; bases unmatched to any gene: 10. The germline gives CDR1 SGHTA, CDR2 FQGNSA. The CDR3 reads CASSKPRGLEEKLFF. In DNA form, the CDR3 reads TGTGCCAGCAGCAAACCCAGGGGGCTGGAAGAAAAACTGTTTTTT.